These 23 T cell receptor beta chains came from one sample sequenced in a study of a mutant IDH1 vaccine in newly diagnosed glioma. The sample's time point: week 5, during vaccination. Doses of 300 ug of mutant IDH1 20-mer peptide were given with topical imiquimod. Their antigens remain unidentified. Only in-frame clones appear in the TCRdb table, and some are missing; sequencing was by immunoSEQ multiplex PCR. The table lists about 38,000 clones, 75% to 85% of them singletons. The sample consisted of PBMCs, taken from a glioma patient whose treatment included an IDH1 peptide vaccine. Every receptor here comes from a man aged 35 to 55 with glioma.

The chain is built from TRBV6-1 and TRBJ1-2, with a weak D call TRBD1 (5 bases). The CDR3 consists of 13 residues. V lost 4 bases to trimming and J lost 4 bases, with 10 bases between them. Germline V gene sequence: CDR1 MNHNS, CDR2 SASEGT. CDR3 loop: CASSGHRTYGYTF. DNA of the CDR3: TGTGCCAGCAGTGGTCACAGGACCTATGGCTACACCTTC.

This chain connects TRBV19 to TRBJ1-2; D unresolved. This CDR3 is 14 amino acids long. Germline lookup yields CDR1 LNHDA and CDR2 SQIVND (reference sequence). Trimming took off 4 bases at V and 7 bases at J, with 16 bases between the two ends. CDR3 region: CASSTPPSAGGYTF. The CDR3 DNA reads TGTGCCAGTAGTACCCCCCCATCAGCAGGTGGCTACACCTTC.

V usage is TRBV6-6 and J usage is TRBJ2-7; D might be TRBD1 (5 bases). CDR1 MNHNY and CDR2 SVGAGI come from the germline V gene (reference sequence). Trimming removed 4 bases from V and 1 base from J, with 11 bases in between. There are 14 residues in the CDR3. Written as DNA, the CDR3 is TGTGCCAGCAGTTCGAGGCACAGGTCCTACGAGCAGTACTTC. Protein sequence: CASSSRHRSYEQYF.

The CDR3 DNA is TGTGCCAGCAGACGACAGAGCAACACCGGGGAGCTGTTTTTT. Translating gives CASRRQSNTGELFF. This chain links TRBV27 with TRBJ2-2; possibly TRBD1 for D (5 bases). This CDR3 comprises 14 residues. V was trimmed by 6 bases and J by 2 bases, leaving 10 bases between them. CDR1 and CDR2 from the germline V gene are MNHEY and SMNVEV (reference sequence).

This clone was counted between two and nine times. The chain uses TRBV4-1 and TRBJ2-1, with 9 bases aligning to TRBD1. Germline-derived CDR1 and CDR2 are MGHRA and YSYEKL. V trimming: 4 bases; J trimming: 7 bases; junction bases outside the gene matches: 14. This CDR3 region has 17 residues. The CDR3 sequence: CASSPATWRTGVNEQFF. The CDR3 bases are TGCGCCAGCAGCCCAGCCACATGGCGGACAGGGGTTAATGAGCAGTTCTTC.

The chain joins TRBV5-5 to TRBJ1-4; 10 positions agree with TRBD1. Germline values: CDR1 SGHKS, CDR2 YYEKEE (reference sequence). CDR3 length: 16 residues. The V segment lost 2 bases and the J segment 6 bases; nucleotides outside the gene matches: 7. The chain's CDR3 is CASSLMKTGGYEKLFF. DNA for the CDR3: TGTGCCAGCAGCTTAATGAAGACAGGGGGCTATGAAAAACTGTTTTTT. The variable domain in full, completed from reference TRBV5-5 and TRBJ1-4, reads DAGVTQSPTHLIKTRGQQVTLRCSPISGHKSVSWYQQVLGQGPQFIFQYYEKEERGRGNFPDRFSARQFPNYSSELNVNALLLGDSALYLCASSLMKTGGYEKLFFGSGTQLSVL.

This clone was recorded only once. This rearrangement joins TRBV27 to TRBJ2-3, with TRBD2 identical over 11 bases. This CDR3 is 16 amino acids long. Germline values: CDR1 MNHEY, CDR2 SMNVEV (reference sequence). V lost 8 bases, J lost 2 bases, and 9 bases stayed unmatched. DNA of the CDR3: TGTGCCAGCCGACGACGACTAGCGGGGCTCACAGATACGCAGTATTTT. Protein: CASRRRLAGLTDTQYF.

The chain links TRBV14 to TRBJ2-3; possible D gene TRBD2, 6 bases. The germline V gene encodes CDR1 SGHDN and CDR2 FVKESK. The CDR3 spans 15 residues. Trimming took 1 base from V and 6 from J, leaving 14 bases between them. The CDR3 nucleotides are TGTGCCAGCAGCCAAGTCCCTAGCGCATGGGATACGCAGTATTTT. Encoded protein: CASSQVPSAWDTQYF.

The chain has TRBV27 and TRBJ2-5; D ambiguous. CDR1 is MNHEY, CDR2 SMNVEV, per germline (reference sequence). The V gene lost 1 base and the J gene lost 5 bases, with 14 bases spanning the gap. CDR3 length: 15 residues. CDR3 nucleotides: TGTGCCAGCAGTTTATATGGGTTCGTGGGGGAGACCCAGTACTTC. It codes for CASSLYGFVGETQYF.

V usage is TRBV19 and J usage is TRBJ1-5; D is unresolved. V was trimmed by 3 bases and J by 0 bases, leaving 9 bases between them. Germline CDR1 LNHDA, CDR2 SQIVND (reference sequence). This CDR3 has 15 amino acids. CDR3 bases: TGTGCCAGTAGTATGGGTCGTACTAGCAATCAGCCCCAGCATTTT. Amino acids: CASSMGRTSNQPQHF.

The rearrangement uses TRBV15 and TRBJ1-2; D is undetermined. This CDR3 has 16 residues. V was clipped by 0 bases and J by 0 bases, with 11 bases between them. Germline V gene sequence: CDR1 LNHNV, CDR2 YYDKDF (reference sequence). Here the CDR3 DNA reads TGTGCCACCAGCAGAGATGAGGTCAGCTCTAACTATGGCTACACCTTC. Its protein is CATSRDEVSSNYGYTF. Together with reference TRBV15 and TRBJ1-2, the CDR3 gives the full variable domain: DAMVIQNPRYQVTQFGKPVTLSCSQTLNHNVMYWYQQKSSQAPKLLFHYYDKDFNNEADTPDNFQSRRPNTSFCFLDIRSPGLGDTAMYLCATSRDEVSSNYGYTFGSGTRLTVV.

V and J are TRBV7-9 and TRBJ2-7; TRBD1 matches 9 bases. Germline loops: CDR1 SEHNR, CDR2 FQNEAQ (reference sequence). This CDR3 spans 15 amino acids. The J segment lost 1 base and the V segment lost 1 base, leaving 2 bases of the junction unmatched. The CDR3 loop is CASSLGDRESYEQYF. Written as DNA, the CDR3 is TGTGCCAGCAGCTTAGGGGACAGGGAATCCTACGAGCAGTACTTC.

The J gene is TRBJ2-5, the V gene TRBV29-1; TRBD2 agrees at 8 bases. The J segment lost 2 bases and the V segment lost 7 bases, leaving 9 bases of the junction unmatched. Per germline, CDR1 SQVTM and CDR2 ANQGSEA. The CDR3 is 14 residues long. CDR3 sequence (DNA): TGCAGCGGCTCAACGGCGGGGGGACAAGAGACCCAGTACTTC. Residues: CSGSTAGGQETQYF.

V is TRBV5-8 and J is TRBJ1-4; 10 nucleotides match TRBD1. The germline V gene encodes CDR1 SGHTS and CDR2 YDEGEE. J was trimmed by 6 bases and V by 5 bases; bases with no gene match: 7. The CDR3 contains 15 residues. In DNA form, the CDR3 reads TGTGCCAGCAGTTGGGGACAGGGGAAAGATGAAAAACTGTTTTTT. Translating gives CASSWGQGKDEKLFF.

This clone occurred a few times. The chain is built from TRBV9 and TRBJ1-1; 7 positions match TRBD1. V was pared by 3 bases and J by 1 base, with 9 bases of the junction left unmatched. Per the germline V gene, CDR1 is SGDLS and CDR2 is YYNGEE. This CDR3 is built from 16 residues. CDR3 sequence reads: CASSARTGTANTEAFF. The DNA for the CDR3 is TGTGCCAGCAGCGCTCGGACCGGGACAGCGAACACTGAAGCTTTCTTT.

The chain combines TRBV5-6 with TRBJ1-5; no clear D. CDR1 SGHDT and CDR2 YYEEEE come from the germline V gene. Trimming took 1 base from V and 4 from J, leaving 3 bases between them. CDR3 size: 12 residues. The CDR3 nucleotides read TGTGCCAGCAGCTTGCTGAATCAGCCCCAGCATTTT. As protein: CASSLLNQPQHF.

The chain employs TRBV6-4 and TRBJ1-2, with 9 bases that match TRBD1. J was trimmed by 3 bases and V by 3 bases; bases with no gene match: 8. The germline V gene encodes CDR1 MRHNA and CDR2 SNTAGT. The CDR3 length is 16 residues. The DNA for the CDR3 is TGTGCCAGCAGTGATTCAAATACAGGGGGCGACTATGGCTACACCTTC. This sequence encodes CASSDSNTGGDYGYTF.

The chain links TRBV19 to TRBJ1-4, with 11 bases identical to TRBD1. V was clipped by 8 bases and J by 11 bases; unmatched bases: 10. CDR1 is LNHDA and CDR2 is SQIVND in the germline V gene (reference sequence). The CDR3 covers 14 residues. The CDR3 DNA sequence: TGTGCCAGTCGTGACGGGACAGGGGGTAGTAAACTGTTTTTT. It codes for CASRDGTGGSKLFF.

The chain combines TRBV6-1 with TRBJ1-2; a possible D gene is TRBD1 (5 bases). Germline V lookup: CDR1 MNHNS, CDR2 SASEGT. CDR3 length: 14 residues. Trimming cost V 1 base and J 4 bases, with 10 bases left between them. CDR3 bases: TGTGCCAGCAGTGAAGGTCTGGGGCTCTATGGCTACACCTTC. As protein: CASSEGLGLYGYTF.

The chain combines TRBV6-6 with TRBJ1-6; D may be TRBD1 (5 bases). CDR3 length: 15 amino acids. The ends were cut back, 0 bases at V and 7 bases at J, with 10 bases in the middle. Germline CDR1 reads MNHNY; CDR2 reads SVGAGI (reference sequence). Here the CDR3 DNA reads TGTGCCAGCAGTTACTCGTGGGGGAAAAATTCACCCCTCCACTTT. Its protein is CASSYSWGKNSPLHF.

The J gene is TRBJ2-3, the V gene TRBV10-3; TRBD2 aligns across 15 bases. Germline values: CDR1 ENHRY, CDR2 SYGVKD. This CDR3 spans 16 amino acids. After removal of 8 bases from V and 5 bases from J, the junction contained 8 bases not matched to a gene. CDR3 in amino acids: CAIGTGLAGGGDTQYF. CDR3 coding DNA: TGTGCCATCGGGACGGGACTAGCGGGGGGCGGAGATACGCAGTATTTT.

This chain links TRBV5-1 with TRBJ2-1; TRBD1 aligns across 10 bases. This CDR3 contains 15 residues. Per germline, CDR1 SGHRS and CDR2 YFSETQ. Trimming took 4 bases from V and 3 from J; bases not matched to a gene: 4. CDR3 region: CASSPGTGVYNEQFF. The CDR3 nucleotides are TGCGCCAGCAGCCCCGGGACAGGGGTCTACAATGAGCAGTTCTTC.

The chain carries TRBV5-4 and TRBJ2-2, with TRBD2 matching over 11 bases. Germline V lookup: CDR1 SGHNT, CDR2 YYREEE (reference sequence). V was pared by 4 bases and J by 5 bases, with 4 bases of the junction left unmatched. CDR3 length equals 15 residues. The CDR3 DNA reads TGTGCCAGCAGCCCCGGGACTAGCGGAACCGGGGAGCTGTTTTTT. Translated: CASSPGTSGTGELFF.